Listed here is a single TCR beta chain. The antigen this receptor binds is unknown. No base quality information exists; no much larger clone differs at one position. This sample is part of a study of blood T cell repertoires in COVID-19 (TCRdb year 2020). The study in broad terms: Samples covering the acute and convalescent phases of COVID-19 were provided by collaborators in the United States, Italy and Spain. The material from the prospective study consisted of cDNA or gDNA derived from T cells, B-cell-depleted T cells, or PBMCs. The dataset comprised deeply sampled blood TCRbeta repertoires from subjects exposed to, actively infected with, or recovered from COVID-19. The repertoires were made available in a free public database intended to serve as a resource for research on the immune response to SARS-CoV-2. The samples were drawn from two sources: the first 160 participants of the ongoing ImmuneRACE study, and 950 to 1,500 subjects contributed by 6 global collaborators. A de-identified subject ID, COVID-19 status, age in years and sex were almost always included in the sample metadata. Where HLA class I and class II types were available, the types were taken from metadata supplied by the sample provider, not from assay-based typing. What the study reported, not specific to this receptor: Clinical and demographic metadata were provided uncurated, with the amount varying by source and participant.

Trimming at the junction amounts to 1 base on V and 0 bases on J, and the germline ends lie 6 bases apart. The cysteine opens and the phenylalanine closes a CDR3 of 14 amino acids. The only DNA kept is the CDR3, 42 bases in frame from the first base. The germline V gene yields SGHTA for CDR1 and FQGTGA for CDR2. The immunoSEQ Assay, a bias-controlled multiplex PCR, was used to amplify TCRbeta CDR3 regions from genomic DNA. Under the source paper's analysis protocol: The number of nucleated cells in each sample was estimated by amplification of reference gene primers within the assay. To quantify the absolute abundance of each unique TCRbeta CDR3 rearrangement, sequence reads were collapsed and filtered. For each sample, productive Simpson clonality was calculated by taking the square root of Simpson's diversity index across productive rearrangements. The immuneACCESS repertoire file appears here via TCRdb, limited to in-frame rearrangements. These files lack a portion of the clones; in checked studies, under half of the deficit traces to unresolved V genes, and the cause of the others is not known. Clonal size and the V and J genes are those of that table, whereas D and trimming came from the DNA. In this sample the table shows 230,000 or so clones, 75% to 90% of which occur a single time. The ten largest clonotypes hold approximately 5.3% of the sample.

Collaborating institutions collected whole blood in K2EDTA tubes following their own protocols. For TCRbeta analysis, collaborator samples were shipped as frozen whole blood, as isolated PBMCs, or as DNA extracted from either sample type. The origin of this receptor is a human donor in a cohort sampled during active COVID-19. The sequenced sample was peripheral blood. Rearrangement joined TRBV7-3 to TRBJ1-1, with no D gene named confidently. The nucleotide sequence reads as follows: TGTGCCAGCAGCTTAAATGGCTTGAACACTGAAGCTTTCTTT. This sequence encodes CASSLNGLNTEAFF. With all but the CDR3 taken from the reference TRBV7-3 and TRBJ1-1 genes, the full variable domain is: GAGVSQTPSNKVTEKGKYVELRCDPISGHTALYWYRQSLGQGPEFLIYFQGTGAADDSGLPNDRFFAVRPEGSVSTLKIQRTERGDSAVYLCASSLNGLNTEAFFGQGTRLTVV.